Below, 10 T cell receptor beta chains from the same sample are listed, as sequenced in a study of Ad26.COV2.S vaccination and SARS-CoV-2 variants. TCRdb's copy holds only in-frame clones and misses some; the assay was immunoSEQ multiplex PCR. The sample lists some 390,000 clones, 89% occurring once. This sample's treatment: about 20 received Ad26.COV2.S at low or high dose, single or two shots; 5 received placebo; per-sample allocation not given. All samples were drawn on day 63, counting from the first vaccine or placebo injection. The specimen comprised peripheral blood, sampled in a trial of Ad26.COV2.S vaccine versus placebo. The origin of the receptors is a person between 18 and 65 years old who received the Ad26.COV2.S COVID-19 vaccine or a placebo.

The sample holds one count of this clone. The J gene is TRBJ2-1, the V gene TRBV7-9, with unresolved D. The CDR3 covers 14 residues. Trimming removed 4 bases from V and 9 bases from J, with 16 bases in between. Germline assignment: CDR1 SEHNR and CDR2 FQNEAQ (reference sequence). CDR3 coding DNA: TGTGCCAGCAGCTCACTTTCCATCGTTAGTGAGCAGTTCTTC. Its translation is CASSSLSIVSEQFF.

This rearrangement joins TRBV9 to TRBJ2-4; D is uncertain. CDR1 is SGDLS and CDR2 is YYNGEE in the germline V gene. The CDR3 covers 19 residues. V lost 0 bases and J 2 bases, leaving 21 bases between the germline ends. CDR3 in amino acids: CASSVALSEALGSKNIQYF. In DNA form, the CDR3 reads TGTGCCAGCAGCGTAGCTTTGAGTGAGGCTCTAGGGTCCAAAAACATTCAGTACTTC.

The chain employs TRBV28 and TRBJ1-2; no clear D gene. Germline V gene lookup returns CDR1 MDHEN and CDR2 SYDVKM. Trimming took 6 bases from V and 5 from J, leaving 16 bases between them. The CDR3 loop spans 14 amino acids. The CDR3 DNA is TGTGCCAGCAGACCAACGAGGGATTTGTATGGCTACACCTTC. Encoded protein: CASRPTRDLYGYTF.

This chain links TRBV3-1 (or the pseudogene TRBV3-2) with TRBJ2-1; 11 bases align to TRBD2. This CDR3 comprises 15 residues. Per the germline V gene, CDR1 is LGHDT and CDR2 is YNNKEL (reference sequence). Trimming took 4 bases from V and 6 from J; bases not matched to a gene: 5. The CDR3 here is CASSLNGLAGNEQFF. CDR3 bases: TGTGCCAGCAGCCTCAACGGACTAGCGGGCAATGAGCAGTTCTTC.

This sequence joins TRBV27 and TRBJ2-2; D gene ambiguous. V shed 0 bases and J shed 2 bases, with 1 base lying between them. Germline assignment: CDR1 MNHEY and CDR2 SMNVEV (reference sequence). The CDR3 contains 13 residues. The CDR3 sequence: CASSLSNTGELFF. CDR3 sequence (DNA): TGTGCCAGCAGTTTATCAAACACCGGGGAGCTGTTTTTT.

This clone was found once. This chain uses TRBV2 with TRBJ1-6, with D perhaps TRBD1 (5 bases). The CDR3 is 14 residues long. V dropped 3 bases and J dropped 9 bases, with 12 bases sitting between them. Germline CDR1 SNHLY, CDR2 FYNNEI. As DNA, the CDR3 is TGTGCCAGCAGTGATCAAGGGACGGGTTCACCCCTCCACTTT. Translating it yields CASSDQGTGSPLHF.

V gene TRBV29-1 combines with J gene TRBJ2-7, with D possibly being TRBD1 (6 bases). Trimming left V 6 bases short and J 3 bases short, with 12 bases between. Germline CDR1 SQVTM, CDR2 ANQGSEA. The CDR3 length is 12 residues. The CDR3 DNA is TGCAGCGTACTCCGGGACAACTACGAGCAGTACTTC. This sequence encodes CSVLRDNYEQYF.

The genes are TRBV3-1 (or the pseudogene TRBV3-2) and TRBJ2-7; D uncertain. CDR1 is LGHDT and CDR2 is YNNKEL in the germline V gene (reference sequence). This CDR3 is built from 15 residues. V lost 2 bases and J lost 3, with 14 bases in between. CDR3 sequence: CASSQLTWSNYEQYF. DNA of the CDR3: TGTGCCAGCAGCCAACTAACGTGGAGTAACTACGAGCAGTACTTC.

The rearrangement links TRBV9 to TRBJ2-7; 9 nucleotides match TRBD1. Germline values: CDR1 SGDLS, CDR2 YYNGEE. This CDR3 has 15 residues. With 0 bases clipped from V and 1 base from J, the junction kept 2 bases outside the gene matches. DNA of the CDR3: TGTGCCAGCAGCGTAGGTGGGACAGGGTCCTACGAGCAGTACTTC. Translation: CASSVGGTGSYEQYF. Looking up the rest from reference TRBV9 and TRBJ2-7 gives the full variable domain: DSGVTQTPKHLITATGQRVTLRCSPRSGDLSVYWYQQSLDQGLQFLIQYYNGEERAKGNILERFSAQQFPDLHSELNLSSLELGDSALYFCASSVGGTGSYEQYFGPGTRLTVT.

In DNA, the CDR3 is TGCGCCAGCAGTGAAGCCTACGAGCAGTACTTC. It codes for CASSEAYEQYF. This chain links TRBV10-1 with TRBJ2-7; the D is unclear. Trimming took off 3 bases at V and 2 bases at J, with 2 bases between the two ends. Per germline, CDR1 WNHNN and CDR2 SYGVQD (reference sequence). CDR3 size: 11 residues.